This T cell receptor beta chain appears in the sequencing data of a study of blood T cells in healthy people across ages. The CDR3 runs to 15 residues. Unmatched junction bases numbered 9, after V lost 3 bases and J lost 6 bases. This clonotype was seen just once. Its antigen is not known. Alongside a J-beta primer mix, a sample-barcoded 5' primer served in a second PCR lasting roughly 6 to 11 cycles. Every molecule of cDNA carried a tag from a template-switch adaptor with 12 random nucleotides. One entry per CDR3 protein, called by TCRdb with MiXCR from the 5' RACE reads. The table has 650,000 or so distinct CDR3 sequences, roughly half seen once. Regarding the study as a whole: Conclusively comparing naive with antigen-experienced cells was impossible with unsorted PBMCs. Observed TCR beta diversity per million T cells went down as age went up. This fall followed a roughly linear course with age. Higher diversity and more naive CD4+ cells were features of long-lived donors, compared to aged donors.

Sequenced input: blood. The clonotype comes from a woman of 80 years or more in good health. The genes are TRBV12-3 or TRBV12-4 and TRBJ2-3, with 7 bases identical to TRBD2. The chain's CDR3 is CASSFPGGRVDTQYF. CDR3 DNA: TGTGCCAGCAGTTTCCCAGGAGGGAGGGTGGATACGCAGTATTTT.